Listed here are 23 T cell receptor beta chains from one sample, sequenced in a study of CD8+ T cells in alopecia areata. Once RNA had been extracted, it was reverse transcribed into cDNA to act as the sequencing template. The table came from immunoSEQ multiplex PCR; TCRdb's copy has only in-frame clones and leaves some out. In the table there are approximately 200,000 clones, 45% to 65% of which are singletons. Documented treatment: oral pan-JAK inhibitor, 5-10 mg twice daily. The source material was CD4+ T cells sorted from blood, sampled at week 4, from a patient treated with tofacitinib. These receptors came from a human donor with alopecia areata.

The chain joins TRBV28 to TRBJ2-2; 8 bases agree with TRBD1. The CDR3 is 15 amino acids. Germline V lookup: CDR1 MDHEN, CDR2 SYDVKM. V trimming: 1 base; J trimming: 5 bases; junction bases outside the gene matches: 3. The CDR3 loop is CASSLSRGRTGELFF. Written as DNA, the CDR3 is TGTGCCAGCAGTTTATCCAGGGGGCGTACCGGGGAGCTGTTTTTT. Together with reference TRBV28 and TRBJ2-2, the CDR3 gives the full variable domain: DVKVTQSSRYLVKRTGEKVFLECVQDMDHENMFWYRQDPGLGLRLIYFSYDVKMKEKGDIPEGYSVSREKKERFSLILESASTNQTSMYLCASSLSRGRTGELFFGEGSRLTVL.

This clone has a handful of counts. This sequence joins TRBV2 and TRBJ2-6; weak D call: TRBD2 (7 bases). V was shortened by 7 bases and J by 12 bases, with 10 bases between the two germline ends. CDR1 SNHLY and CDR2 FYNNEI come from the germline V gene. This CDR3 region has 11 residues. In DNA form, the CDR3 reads TGTGCCAGCAAGGGGGGGCGCGTCCTGACTTTC. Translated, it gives CASKGGRVLTF. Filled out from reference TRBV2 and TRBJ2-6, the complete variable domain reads EPEVTQTPSHQVTQMGQEVILRCVPISNHLYFYWYRQILGQKVEFLVSFYNNEISEKSEIFDDQFSVERPDGSNFTLKIRSTKLEDSAMYFCASKGGRVLTFGAGSRLTVL.

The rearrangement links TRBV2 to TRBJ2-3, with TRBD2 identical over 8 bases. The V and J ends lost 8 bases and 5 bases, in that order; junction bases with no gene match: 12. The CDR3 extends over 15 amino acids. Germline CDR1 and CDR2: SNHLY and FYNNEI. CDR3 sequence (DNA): TGTGCCAGCGGACTCTCGGGGGGGCGTGGAGATACGCAGTATTTT. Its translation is CASGLSGGRGDTQYF.

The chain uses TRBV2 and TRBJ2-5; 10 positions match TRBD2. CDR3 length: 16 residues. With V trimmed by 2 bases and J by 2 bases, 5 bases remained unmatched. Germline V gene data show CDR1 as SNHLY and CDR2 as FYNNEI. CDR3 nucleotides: TGTGCCAGCAGTGAAACCGGACTAGCGGCTCAAGAGACCCAGTACTTC. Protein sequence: CASSETGLAAQETQYF.

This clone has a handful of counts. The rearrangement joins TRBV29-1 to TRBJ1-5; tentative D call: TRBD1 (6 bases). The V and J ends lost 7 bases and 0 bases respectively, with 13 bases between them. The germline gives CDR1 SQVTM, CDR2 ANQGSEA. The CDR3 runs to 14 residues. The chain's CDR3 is CSASDRYSNQPQHF. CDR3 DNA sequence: TGCAGCGCCTCCGACAGGTATAGCAATCAGCCCCAGCATTTT. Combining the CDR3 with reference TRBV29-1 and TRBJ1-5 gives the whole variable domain SAVISQKPSRDICQRGTSLTIQCQVDSQVTMMFWYRQQPGQSLTLIATANQGSEATYESGFVIDKFPISRPNLTFSTLTVSNMSPEDSSIYLCSASDRYSNQPQHFGDGTRLSIL.

The CDR3 DNA reads TGTGCCAGCAGCTTGGGGATGATGACTGAAGCTTTCTTT. Protein product: CASSLGMMTEAFF. The chain employs TRBV7-2 and TRBJ1-1; D remains ambiguous. The V end was cut by 3 bases, the J end by 5 bases, with 10 bases between. The CDR3 length is 13 residues. Germline V gene lookup returns CDR1 SGHTA and CDR2 FQGNSA.

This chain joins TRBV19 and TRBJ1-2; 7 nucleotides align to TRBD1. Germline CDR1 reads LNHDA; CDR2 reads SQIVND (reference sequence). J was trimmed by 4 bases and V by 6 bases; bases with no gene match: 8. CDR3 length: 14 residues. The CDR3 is CASSYRGSSYGYTF. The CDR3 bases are TGTGCCAGTAGCTACAGGGGATCGAGCTATGGCTACACCTTC.

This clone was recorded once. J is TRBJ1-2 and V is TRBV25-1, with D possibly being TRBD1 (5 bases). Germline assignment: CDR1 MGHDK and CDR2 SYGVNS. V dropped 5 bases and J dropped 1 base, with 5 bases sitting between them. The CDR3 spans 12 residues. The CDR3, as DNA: TGTGCCAGCAGTAGGGGTAACTATGGCTACACCTTC. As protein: CASSRGNYGYTF.

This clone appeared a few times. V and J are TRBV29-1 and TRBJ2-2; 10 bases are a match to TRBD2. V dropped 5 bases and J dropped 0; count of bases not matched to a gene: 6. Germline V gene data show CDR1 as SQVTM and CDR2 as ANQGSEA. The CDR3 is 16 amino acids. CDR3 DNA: TGCAGCGTTAACGGACTAGCGGAGACGAACACCGGGGAGCTGTTTTTT. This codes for CSVNGLAETNTGELFF.

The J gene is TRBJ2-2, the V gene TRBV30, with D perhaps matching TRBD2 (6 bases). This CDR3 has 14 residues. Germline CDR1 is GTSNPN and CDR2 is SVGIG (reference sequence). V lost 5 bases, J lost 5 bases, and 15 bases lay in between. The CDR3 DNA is TGTGCCTGGTCCCCCAAGAGCGGGACCGGGGAGCTGTTTTTT. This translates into CAWSPKSGTGELFF.

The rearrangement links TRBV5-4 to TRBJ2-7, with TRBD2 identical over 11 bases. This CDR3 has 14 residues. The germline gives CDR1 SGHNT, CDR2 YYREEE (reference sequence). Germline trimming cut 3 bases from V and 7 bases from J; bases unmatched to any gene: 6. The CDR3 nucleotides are TGTGCCAGCAGCTCGACTAGCGGGGTCAATGAGCAGTACTTC. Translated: CASSSTSGVNEQYF.

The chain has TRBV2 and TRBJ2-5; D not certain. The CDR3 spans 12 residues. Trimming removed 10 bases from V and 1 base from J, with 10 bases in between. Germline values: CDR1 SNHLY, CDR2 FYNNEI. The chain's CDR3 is CATKGTQETQYF. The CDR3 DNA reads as TGTGCCACCAAGGGTACCCAAGAGACCCAGTACTTC.

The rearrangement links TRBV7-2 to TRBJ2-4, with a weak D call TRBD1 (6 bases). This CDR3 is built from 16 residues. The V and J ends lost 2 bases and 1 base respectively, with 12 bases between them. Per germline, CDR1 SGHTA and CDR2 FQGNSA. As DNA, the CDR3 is TGTGCCAGCAGCTTAAGGGGGAAGGAGGCCAAAAACATTCAGTACTTC. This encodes CASSLRGKEAKNIQYF.

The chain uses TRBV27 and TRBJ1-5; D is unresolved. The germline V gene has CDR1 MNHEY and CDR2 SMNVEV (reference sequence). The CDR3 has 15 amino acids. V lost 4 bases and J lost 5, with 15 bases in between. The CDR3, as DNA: TGTGCCAGCAGTTGCGAAGGCCTGCTCGATCAGCCCCAGCATTTT. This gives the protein CASSCEGLLDQPQHF.

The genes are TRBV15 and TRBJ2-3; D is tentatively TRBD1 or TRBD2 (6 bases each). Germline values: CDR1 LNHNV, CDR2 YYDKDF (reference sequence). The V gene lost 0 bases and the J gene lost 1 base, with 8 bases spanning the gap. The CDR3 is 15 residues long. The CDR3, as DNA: TGTGCCACCAGCAGAGATCGGGGGCGCACAGATACGCAGTATTTT. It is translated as CATSRDRGRTDTQYF.

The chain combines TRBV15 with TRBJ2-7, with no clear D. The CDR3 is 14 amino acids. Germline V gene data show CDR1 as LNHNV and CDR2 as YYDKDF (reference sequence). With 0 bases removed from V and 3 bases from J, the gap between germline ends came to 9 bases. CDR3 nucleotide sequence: TGTGCCACCAGCAGAGATAGGACCCACTACGAGCAGTACTTC. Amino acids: CATSRDRTHYEQYF.

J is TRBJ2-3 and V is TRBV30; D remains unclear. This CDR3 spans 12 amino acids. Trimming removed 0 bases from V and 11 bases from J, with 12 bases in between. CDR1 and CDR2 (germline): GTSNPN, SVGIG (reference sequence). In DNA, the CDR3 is TGTGCCTGGAGTGTGTCCAGTCAATTGCAGTATTTT. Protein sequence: CAWSVSSQLQYF.

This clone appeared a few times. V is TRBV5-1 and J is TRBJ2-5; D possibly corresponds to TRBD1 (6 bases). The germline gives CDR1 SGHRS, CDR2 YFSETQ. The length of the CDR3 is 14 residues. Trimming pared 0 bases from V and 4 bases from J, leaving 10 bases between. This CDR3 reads CASSLEGDVETQYF. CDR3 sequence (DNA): TGCGCCAGCAGCTTGGAGGGGGACGTAGAGACCCAGTACTTC.

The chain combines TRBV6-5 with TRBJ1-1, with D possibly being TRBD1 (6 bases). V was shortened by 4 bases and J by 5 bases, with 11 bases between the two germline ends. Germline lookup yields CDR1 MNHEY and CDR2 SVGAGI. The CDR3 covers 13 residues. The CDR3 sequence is CASSSTGNTEAFF. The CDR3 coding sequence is TGTGCCAGCAGTTCCACAGGGAATACTGAAGCTTTCTTT.

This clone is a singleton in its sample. The CDR3 protein is CASSPPQRRGAFF. The CDR3 bases are TGTGCCAGCAGTCCACCCCAGCGGCGGGGAGCTTTCTTT. V is TRBV6-5 and J is TRBJ1-1; no reliable D call. Trimming cost V 5 bases and J 10 bases, with 17 bases left between them. Germline V gene sequence: CDR1 MNHEY, CDR2 SVGAGI. The CDR3 runs to 13 residues.

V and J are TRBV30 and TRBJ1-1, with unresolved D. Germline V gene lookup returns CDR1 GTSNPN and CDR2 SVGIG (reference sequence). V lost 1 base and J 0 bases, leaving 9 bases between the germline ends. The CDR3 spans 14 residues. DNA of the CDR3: TGTGCCTGGAGTGAGAATAGGGTGAACACTGAAGCTTTCTTT. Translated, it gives CAWSENRVNTEAFF.

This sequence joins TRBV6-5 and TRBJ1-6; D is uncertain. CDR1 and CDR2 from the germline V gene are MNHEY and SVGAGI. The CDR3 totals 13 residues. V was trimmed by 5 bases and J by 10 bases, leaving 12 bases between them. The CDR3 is CASSALRGSPLHF. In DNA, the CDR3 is TGTGCCAGCAGTGCCCTCCGAGGGTCACCCCTCCACTTT.

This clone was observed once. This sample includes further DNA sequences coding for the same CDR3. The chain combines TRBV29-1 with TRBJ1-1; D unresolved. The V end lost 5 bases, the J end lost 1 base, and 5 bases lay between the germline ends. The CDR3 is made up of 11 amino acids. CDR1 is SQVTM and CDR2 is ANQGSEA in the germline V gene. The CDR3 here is CSVLGNTEAFF. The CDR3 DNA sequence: TGCAGCGTTTTAGGGAACACTGAAGCTTTCTTT.